These T cell receptor beta chains were read from a single sample in a study of OX40 agonist ivuxolimab in advanced cancers. The data were produced by immunoSEQ multiplex PCR, yet TCRdb's version contains in-frame clones alone and is incomplete. The table has roughly 35,000 clones, 92% seen once; the top ten hold 25% to 35%. This material consisted of CD4+ or CD8+ T cells sorted from blood, taken in a trial of the OX40 agonist ivuxolimab. These receptors were taken from an adult with an advanced solid tumor such as melanoma, head and neck, liver or kidney cancer. The CDR3 runs from the conserved cysteine through the conserved F or W. The order of the fields is CDR3 DNA, CDR3 protein, V gene, D gene, clone size, J gene. The D gene is left open where the match is weak. Clone size is stated in some rows and not others, as once, few, many or a class when expanded.

DNA: TGTGCCTGGAGTGTAGGGACAGATAATTCACCCCTCCACTTT
CDR3: CAWSVGTDNSPLHF
V: TRBV30
D: TRBD1
size: -
J: TRBJ1-6

DNA: TGTGCCACCAGCAGTAGGACAGGGGGAAGCAATCAGCCCCAGCATTTT
CDR3: CATSSRTGGSNQPQHF
V: TRBV15
D: TRBD1
size: -
J: TRBJ1-5

DNA: TGTGCCAGCAGTTTTCCCCCGGCTAGCGGAAGCTCCTACGAGCAGTACTTC
CDR3: CASSFPPASGSSYEQYF
V: TRBV28
D: TRBD2
size: -
J: TRBJ2-7

DNA: TGCGCCAGCAGCCAGTGGCTAGCGGGAGTTACCGGGGAGCTGTTTTTT
CDR3: CASSQWLAGVTGELFF
V: TRBV4-1
D: TRBD2
size: -
J: TRBJ2-2

DNA: TGTGCCGCGGACAGGGGGGCCTACAATGAGCAGTTCTTC
CDR3: CAADRGAYNEQFF
V: TRBV10-3
D: TRBD1
size: -
J: TRBJ2-1

DNA: TGTGCCAGCAGCCCCTCCACCTACGAGCAGTACTTC
CDR3: CASSPSTYEQYF
V: TRBV7-9
D: -
size: -
J: TRBJ2-7

DNA: TGTGCCAGCAGCTTAGGCACTAGCGGGCGCACAGATACGCAGTATTTT
CDR3: CASSLGTSGRTDTQYF
V: TRBV11-3
D: TRBD2
size: few
J: TRBJ2-3

DNA: TGCGCCAGCAGTGAAGGACAGCACAACCCCCTCTACGAGCAGTACTTC
CDR3: CASSEGQHNPLYEQYF
V: TRBV10-1
D: -
size: -
J: TRBJ2-7

DNA: TGCGCCAGCAGCCAGTTCCCGGACAGGGGGCAGGGAGAGACCCAGTACTTC
CDR3: CASSQFPDRGQGETQYF
V: TRBV4-3
D: TRBD1
size: -
J: TRBJ2-5

DNA: TGTGCCAGCAGCTTGAGACAGGGGCCGACCAATGAGCAGTTCTTC
CDR3: CASSLRQGPTNEQFF
V: TRBV7-2
D: TRBD1
size: -
J: TRBJ2-1

DNA: TGTGCCAGCAGGACTAGCGGGATTTATGAGCAGTTCTTC
CDR3: CASRTSGIYEQFF
V: TRBV6-5
D: TRBD2
size: -
J: TRBJ2-1

DNA: TGTGCCAGCAGTTTATTGGGTGGCAGGGTCGGCGAGCAGTACTTC
CDR3: CASSLLGGRVGEQYF
V: TRBV27
D: -
size: -
J: TRBJ2-7

DNA: TGTGCCAGCAGCGTAGAGCAGGGGAGCTACGAGCAGTACTTC
CDR3: CASSVEQGSYEQYF
V: TRBV9
D: -
size: -
J: TRBJ2-7

DNA: TGCGCCAGCAGCTTGCGGCGGGATGGATACGAGCAGTACTTC
CDR3: CASSLRRDGYEQYF
V: TRBV5-1
D: -
size: -
J: TRBJ2-7

DNA: TGTGCCAGCAGCGTAGGAGCGGGGACTTTAGGTTCCTACGAGCAGTACTTC
CDR3: CASSVGAGTLGSYEQYF
V: TRBV9
D: TRBD2
size: -
J: TRBJ2-7

DNA: TGTGCCAGCAGCTCCCCCGGGACCTTCGGCTACACCTTC
CDR3: CASSSPGTFGYTF
V: TRBV7-8
D: -
size: -
J: TRBJ1-2

DNA: TGTGCCAGCAGTTTTAGGGACCGTGTCCCCTACGAGCAGTACTTC
CDR3: CASSFRDRVPYEQYF
V: TRBV28
D: -
size: -
J: TRBJ2-7

DNA: TGTGCCAGCAGGCCCTTACCGGACCCGCGTGTCAACACAGATACGCAGTATTTT
CDR3: CASRPLPDPRVNTDTQYF
V: TRBV2
D: -
size: -
J: TRBJ2-3

DNA: TGCAGCGTTGGGACTAGCGGGAGGCCGCTCTACGAGCAGTACTTC
CDR3: CSVGTSGRPLYEQYF
V: TRBV29-1
D: TRBD2
size: once
J: TRBJ2-7

DNA: TGTGCCAGCAGGGGGACTGGCTCCTACAATGAGCAGTTCTTC
CDR3: CASRGTGSYNEQFF
V: TRBV5-6
D: -
size: -
J: TRBJ2-1

DNA: TGTGCCAGCAGCTCCGATATAAGACAGCGTAGGGAGCAGTACTTC
CDR3: CASSSDIRQRREQYF
V: TRBV7-9
D: -
size: -
J: TRBJ2-7

DNA: TGTGCCAGCAGTTTAAAAGGGACAGGGCAGTACTATGGCTACACCTTC
CDR3: CASSLKGTGQYYGYTF
V: TRBV27
D: TRBD1
size: -
J: TRBJ1-2

DNA: TGTGCCAGCAGCTTAGAACAGGGGGCTTCTTACAATGAGCAGTTCTTC
CDR3: CASSLEQGASYNEQFF
V: TRBV7-6
D: TRBD1
size: -
J: TRBJ2-1

DNA: TGTGCCAGCAGCCAGACAGCCATGAACACTGAAGCTTTCTTT
CDR3: CASSQTAMNTEAFF
V: TRBV16
D: -
size: -
J: TRBJ1-1

DNA: TGTGCCAGCAGTCCCCTCGACTTTCCCCGGGACGAGCAGTACTTC
CDR3: CASSPLDFPRDEQYF
V: TRBV28
D: -
size: -
J: TRBJ2-7

DNA: TGTGCCAGCAGCTTGCCCGGGGACGGTACGCAGTATTTT
CDR3: CASSLPGDGTQYF
V: TRBV27
D: -
size: -
J: TRBJ2-3

DNA: TGTGCCAGCAGTTCTGGGTTTGGCGGGGAGCTGTTTTTT
CDR3: CASSSGFGGELFF
V: TRBV6-8
D: -
size: -
J: TRBJ2-2

DNA: TGTGCCAGCAGCCAGTTGAGTACGGACACTGAAGCTTTCTTT
CDR3: CASSQLSTDTEAFF
V: TRBV7-9
D: -
size: -
J: TRBJ1-1

DNA: TGTGCCAGCAGCGTAGCGGGCGTCAATGAGCAGTTCTTC
CDR3: CASSVAGVNEQFF
V: TRBV9
D: -
size: -
J: TRBJ2-1

DNA: TGTGCCAGCAGTTTATTTGGTCAGGGCTTGAGCACTGAAGCTTTCTTT
CDR3: CASSLFGQGLSTEAFF
V: TRBV28
D: -
size: -
J: TRBJ1-1

DNA: TGTGCCAGCAGCTATCTAGCGGGAGGTGGTCTAACTAGCACAGATACGCAGTATTTT
CDR3: CASSYLAGGGLTSTDTQYF
V: TRBV11-2
D: TRBD2
size: -
J: TRBJ2-3

DNA: TGTGCTAGCAGCTTAGATGACGCTCCGGGGAGCGAAAAACTGTTTTTT
CDR3: CASSLDDAPGSEKLFF
V: TRBV7-7
D: -
size: -
J: TRBJ1-4

DNA: TGTGCCAGCAGTCCCACGGCGACGGATTCCAGAACAGATACGCAGTATTTT
CDR3: CASSPTATDSRTDTQYF
V: TRBV28
D: -
size: -
J: TRBJ2-3

DNA: TGTGCCTTTGGAGGCCGTGGACAGGGCCATCAAGAGACCCAGTACTTC
CDR3: CAFGGRGQGHQETQYF
V: TRBV6-9
D: TRBD1
size: once
J: TRBJ2-5

DNA: TGTGCCAGCAGTTTGGAGGGGGCTTGGGTTCAGCCCCAGCATTTT
CDR3: CASSLEGAWVQPQHF
V: TRBV28
D: TRBD1
size: -
J: TRBJ1-5

DNA: TGTGCCAGCAGTCCGTCCAGGGGAGAAGGAACAGATACGCAGTATTTT
CDR3: CASSPSRGEGTDTQYF
V: TRBV27
D: -
size: -
J: TRBJ2-3

DNA: TGTGCCAGCAGCCAAGAAGAAGGTAGCGGGAGGTCCACCTACGAGCAGTACTTC
CDR3: CASSQEEGSGRSTYEQYF
V: TRBV4-2
D: TRBD2
size: few
J: TRBJ2-7

DNA: TGTGCCAGTAGTCCTCCGTGGGGGGGCGCCGACAACGCCATATATTTT
CDR3: CASSPPWGGADNAIYF
V: TRBV19
D: -
size: -
J: TRBJ1-3

DNA: TGTGCCAGCAGCCTAGCGGGAGGGCCCACCCTCTACGAGCAGTACTTC
CDR3: CASSLAGGPTLYEQYF
V: TRBV7-9
D: TRBD2
size: -
J: TRBJ2-7

DNA: TGTGCCAGCAGCCCGTTCGGACAGTGGATATTAGAAGCTTTCTTT
CDR3: CASSPFGQWILEAFF
V: TRBV28
D: -
size: -
J: TRBJ1-1

DNA: TGTGCCAGCAGCCAAGGAGTCAGTATTAACACCGGGGAGCTGTTTTTT
CDR3: CASSQGVSINTGELFF
V: TRBV14
D: -
size: -
J: TRBJ2-2

DNA: TGCGCCAGCAGCTCGGGACTAGAGAGGGTCGGGGAGCTGTTTTTT
CDR3: CASSSGLERVGELFF
V: TRBV4-3
D: TRBD2
size: -
J: TRBJ2-2

DNA: TGTGCCAGCAGAAGAGGGACAGGGGGCTCTGGGGCCAACGTCCTGACTTTC
CDR3: CASRRGTGGSGANVLTF
V: TRBV28
D: TRBD1
size: -
J: TRBJ2-6

DNA: TGTGCCAGCAGTGACCCGATGATAAGAGACAGGTGGTATCAGCCCCAGCATTTT
CDR3: CASSDPMIRDRWYQPQHF
V: TRBV6-4
D: -
size: -
J: TRBJ1-5

DNA: TGTGCCAGCAGCCCCGACACTCCGGGACAGGGGTACTACGAGCAGTACTTC
CDR3: CASSPDTPGQGYYEQYF
V: TRBV7-9
D: TRBD1
size: once
J: TRBJ2-7

DNA: TGTGCCAGCAGTTTACCCTCCCCGCCAGGGCTTTCCTACAATGAGCAGTTCTTC
CDR3: CASSLPSPPGLSYNEQFF
V: TRBV27
D: -
size: -
J: TRBJ2-1

DNA: TGTGCCAGCAGCTTAGGTGGGGACATGCGGTTGTCTGGAAACACCATATATTTT
CDR3: CASSLGGDMRLSGNTIYF
V: TRBV7-9
D: -
size: few
J: TRBJ1-3

DNA: TGTGCCAGCAGCGGTACCGGGACTAGCGGGATGGTTGAGCAGTTCTTC
CDR3: CASSGTGTSGMVEQFF
V: TRBV11-2
D: TRBD2
size: -
J: TRBJ2-1